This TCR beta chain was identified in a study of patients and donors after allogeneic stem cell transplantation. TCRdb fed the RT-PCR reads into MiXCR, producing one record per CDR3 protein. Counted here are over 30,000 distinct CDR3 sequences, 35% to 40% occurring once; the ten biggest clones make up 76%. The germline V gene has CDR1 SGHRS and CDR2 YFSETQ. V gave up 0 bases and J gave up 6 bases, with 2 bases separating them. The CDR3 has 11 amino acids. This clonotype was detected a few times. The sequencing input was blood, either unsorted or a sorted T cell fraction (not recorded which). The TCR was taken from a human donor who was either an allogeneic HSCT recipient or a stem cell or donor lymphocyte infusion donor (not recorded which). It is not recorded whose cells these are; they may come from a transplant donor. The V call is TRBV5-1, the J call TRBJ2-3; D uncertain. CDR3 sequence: CASSLEDTQYF. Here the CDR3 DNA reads TGCGCCAGCAGCTTGGAGGATACGCAGTATTTT.